This T cell receptor (beta chain) is from a study of blood T cell repertoires in COVID-19. Study in general: Samples taken during acute and convalescent COVID-19 were collected in the United States, Italy and Spain. Sample material is recorded as cDNA or gDNA derived from T cells, B-cell-depleted T cells, or PBMCs.

The CDR3 has 15 amino acids. Germline-derived CDR1 and CDR2 are LNHDA and SQIVND (reference sequence). J lost 0 bases, V lost 5 bases, and 4 bases had no gene match. In the study's own analysis: From reference gene primer amplification, estimates of nucleated cell counts were derived. Libraries were prepared by immunoSEQ multiplex PCR; TCRdb keeps only in-frame clonotypes and omits some of them. The V and J calls and the clone size are those of that table, but D and trimming were determined from the DNA. Among over 110,000 clones listed, 88% were seen once. The clonotype was recovered from a human donor in a cohort sampled during active COVID-19. The genes are TRBV19 and TRBJ1-3; 7 positions agree with TRBD1. Source material: peripheral blood. The CDR3 DNA reads as TGTGCCAGTAGTCCCGACAGGGTCTCTGGAAACACCATATATTTT. It translates to CASSPDRVSGNTIYF.